The T cell receptor beta chain described here comes from a study of graft-versus-host responses after intestinal transplantation. Background on the study: Transplants were multivisceral, liver-intestinal, or isolated intestinal. All recipients were given anti-thymocyte globulin induction, and tacrolimus and steroids were then administered for about three years. Study-wide results and caveats: An association linked early post-transplant HvG declines with peak circulating GvH clone levels.

A note on this clone: The antigen is undetermined.

Here immunoSEQ multiplex PCR was the method, and the copy in TCRdb shows in-frame clones only, minus some. This table holds tens of thousands of clones, 91% found once. This CDR3 has 14 residues. CDR1 and CDR2 (germline): SNHLY, FYNNEI. V lost 6 bases and J lost 3; bases outside the gene matches: 5. V usage is TRBV2 and J usage is TRBJ1-1, with 9 bases identical to TRBD1. This specimen was PBMCs, taken approximately 320 days after intestinal transplant. The origin of this receptor is a human patient who received an intestinal transplant, so some T cells may come from the graft donor. The CDR3 region is CASRPGQGYTEAFF. The CDR3 bases are TGTGCCAGCAGGCCGGGACAGGGATACACTGAAGCTTTCTTT.